These T cell receptor beta chains were read from a single sample in a study of CD8+ T cells in alopecia areata. Repertoires were generated with immunoSEQ multiplex PCR, while TCRdb's copy carries only in-frame clones and drops some. The table lists roughly 200,000 clones, about 40% of them singletons. Sequencing used CD4+ T cells sorted from blood, obtained at roughly week 38, from a patient treated with tofacitinib. The receptors here all came from a human donor with alopecia areata. CDR3s include the opening cysteine and the closing phenylalanine or tryptophan. A D gene is named only where the DNA matches it firmly. Some rows have no size entry. The others give once, few or many, or a class for an expanded clone.

D,length,V,size,J,DNA,CDR3
.,11,TRBV30,.,TRBJ1-2,TGTGCCTTCGAACAGGGTCGGGGCTACACCTTC,CAFEQGRGYTF
TRBD1,16,TRBV6-6,.,TRBJ2-6,TGTGCCAGCAGTTACGGGACAGGTCCTGGGGCCAACGTCCTGACTTTC,CASSYGTGPGANVLTF
.,12,TRBV6-1,.,TRBJ2-4,TGTGCCAGCAGACCCGAACAGGGAAATCAGTACTTC,CASRPEQGNQYF
TRBD2,13,TRBV29-1,few,TRBJ2-1,TGCAGCTTCCTAGAAGCGGGAGTTGTGGGGCTTTTCTTC,CSFLEAGVVGLFF
TRBD2,18,TRBV7-9,few,TRBJ2-3,TGTGCCAGCAGCTCCTCCTATTTAAGCGGGAGGGCCTCAGATACGCAGTATTTT,CASSSSYLSGRASDTQYF
.,16,TRBV5-4,few,TRBJ1-2,TGTGCCAGCAGCTCAGGACTACCAGGGGCATCGGTTGGCTACACCTTC,CASSSGLPGASVGYTF
.,13,TRBV19,few,TRBJ1-2,TGTGCCAGTAGTATAACAGGTCCGGGCGGCTACACCTTC,CASSITGPGGYTF
.,15,TRBV28,.,TRBJ2-1,TGTGCCAGCAGTTTTGGGGGGGCGAGCTACAATGAGCAGTTCTTC,CASSFGGASYNEQFF
.,13,TRBV7-9,.,TRBJ1-1,TGTGCCAGCAGCCACCGGGAGGGATATGAAGCTTTCTTT,CASSHREGYEAFF
.,13,TRBV25-1,.,TRBJ2-7,TGTGCCAGCAGTGAATATGCAGGGTACAAGCAGTACTTC,CASSEYAGYKQYF
.,15,TRBV5-1,.,TRBJ1-2,TGCGCCAGCAGCTTGGAGGCAGGGGCCTCCTATGGCTACACCTTC,CASSLEAGASYGYTF
TRBD2,19,TRBV4-2,few,TRBJ2-5,TGTGCCAGCAGCCAAGATCCAATCGGGACTAGCGGGTTGGGCGAGACCCAGTACTTC,CASSQDPIGTSGLGETQYF
.,13,TRBV27,few,TRBJ1-1,TGTGCCAGCAGTTTGTCTAGGAGCACTGAAGCTTTCTTT,CASSLSRSTEAFF
TRBD1,13,TRBV18,.,TRBJ2-1,TGTGCCAGCTCACAAATCTCGACAGGGGGCCTGTTCTTC,CASSQISTGGLFF
TRBD1,16,TRBV4-3,few,TRBJ2-7,TGCGCCAGCAGCCAAGAGGACGGGACAGGCTTCTACGAGCAGTACTTC,CASSQEDGTGFYEQYF
.,14,TRBV6-1,.,TRBJ1-5,TGTGCCAGCATCGCCTCAGGGGACTATCAGCCCCAGCATTTT,CASIASGDYQPQHF
.,13,TRBV7-2,.,TRBJ2-5,TGTGCCAGCAGCAGACGGGCACAAGAGACCCAGTACTTC,CASSRRAQETQYF
.,13,TRBV6-5,few,TRBJ2-1,TGTGCCAGCAGGCCCAACACCGTTAGTGAGCAGTTCTTC,CASRPNTVSEQFF
.,16,TRBV15,.,TRBJ2-2,TGTGCCACCTCCCGGGGACTGCGAGGTTACACCGGGGAGCTGTTTTTT,CATSRGLRGYTGELFF
TRBD2,14,TRBV29-1,.,TRBJ2-5,TGCAGCGTCGAGACTAGCGGGAGCGCGGGGACCCAGTACTTC,CSVETSGSAGTQYF
TRBD2,13,TRBV6-5,.,TRBJ2-3,TGTGCCAGCACCGTGGGGGGGACAGATACGCAGTATTTT,CASTVGGTDTQYF
TRBD2,15,TRBV7-9,many,TRBJ2-7,TGTGCCAGCACCCACTGGGCTAGCGGGACCTACGAGCAGTACTTC,CASTHWASGTYEQYF
.,12,TRBV6-5,.,TRBJ2-3,TGTGCCAGCAGCCTTCTGTTAGATACGCAGTATTTT,CASSLLLDTQYF
.,12,TRBV9,.,TRBJ2-1,TGTGCCAGCACGGTGACAGAGAATGAGCAGTTCTTC,CASTVTENEQFF
.,13,TRBV15,once,TRBJ1-5,TGTGCCACCAGCCGGACAGCAGGCGCGCCCCAGCATTTT,CATSRTAGAPQHF
TRBD2,16,TRBV9,.,TRBJ2-1,TGTGCCAGCAGCTCTGGGACTAGCCCATCCTACAATGAGCAGTTCTTC,CASSSGTSPSYNEQFF
.,12,TRBV2,.,TRBJ2-1,TGTGCCAGCGGGTCCGCCGTTTATGAGCAGTTCTTC,CASGSAVYEQFF
.,11,TRBV16,.,TRBJ1-1,TGTGCCAGCAGCCCAAACACTGAAGCTTTCTTT,CASSPNTEAFF
.,16,TRBV4-1,few,TRBJ2-3,TGCGCCAGCAGCGACCTGGGGGGCGGTGTGACAGATACGCAGTATTTT,CASSDLGGGVTDTQYF
.,12,TRBV25-1,once,TRBJ1-1,TGTGCCCACCTAGGTAGTGGCACTGAAGCTTTCTTT,CAHLGSGTEAFF
.,13,TRBV7-2,.,TRBJ2-5,TGTGCCAGCAGCTTCCGTGTGTTCGAGACCCAGTACTTC,CASSFRVFETQYF
.,14,TRBV9,.,TRBJ2-2,TGTGCCAGCAGCGCGATATTGGGTTCCGGGGAGCTGTTTTTT,CASSAILGSGELFF
.,13,TRBV5-1,once,TRBJ2-7,TGCGCCAGCAGCTTGTCCGGGGGTCCCGAGCAGTACTTC,CASSLSGGPEQYF
.,16,TRBV25-1,many,TRBJ2-1,TGTGCCAGCAGTAGTACTACGGCCGAGAAACACAATGAGCAGTTCTTC,CASSSTTAEKHNEQFF
.,16,TRBV23-1,few,TRBJ2-2,TGCGCCAGCAGGGGGCTCGGTGACAATAACACCGGGGAGCTGTTTTTT,CASRGLGDNNTGELFF
.,13,TRBV2,once,TRBJ1-1,TGTGCCAGCAGTGAAGCAGAGGGGGGGCTGGCTTTCTTT,CASSEAEGGLAFF
.,14,TRBV5-1,once,TRBJ2-5,TGCGCCAGCAGCTCCCTACAGGGACCGGAGACCCAGTACTTC,CASSSLQGPETQYF
.,14,TRBV28,.,TRBJ2-6,TGTGCCAGCGAGGAGAGCTCTGGGGCCAACGTCCTGACTTTC,CASEESSGANVLTF
.,13,TRBV5-1,.,TRBJ2-5,TGCGCCAGCAGCTTGGCCTCAGGGGAGACCCAGTACTTC,CASSLASGETQYF
.,13,TRBV30,.,TRBJ2-5,TGTGCCTGGAGCGCCACAGGCCAAGGGCCGCAGTACTTC,CAWSATGQGPQYF
.,15,TRBV5-1,.,TRBJ2-7,TGCGCCAGCAGCTTGTGGGCTAGTCGGCCCTACGAGCAGTACTTC,CASSLWASRPYEQYF
.,15,TRBV5-1,.,TRBJ1-4,TGCGCCAGCAGCTTGGACGTCGCAACTAATGAAAAACTGTTTTTT,CASSLDVATNEKLFF
TRBD2,20,TRBV29-1,few,TRBJ2-7,TGCAGCGTGGACGGATACAGGGACGTTCTAGCGGGAGTCATGAGGCACGAGCAGTACTTC,CSVDGYRDVLAGVMRHEQYF
.,13,TRBV10-3,.,TRBJ2-5,TGTGCCATCAGTGATGGGGAACAAGAGACCCAGTACTTC,CAISDGEQETQYF
TRBD2,16,TRBV19,.,TRBJ2-2,TGTGCCAGTAGTACCGGACTAGCGGGAAAAGCCGGGGAGCTGTTTTTT,CASSTGLAGKAGELFF
.,16,TRBV30,few,TRBJ2-5,TGTGCCTGGAAAAGAGGCGGGACCAGTTGGCAAGAGACCCAGTACTTC,CAWKRGGTSWQETQYF
.,16,TRBV7-3,.,TRBJ1-2,TGTGCCAGCAGCCTATTACAGCGAGTCAGCAACTATGGCTACACCTTC,CASSLLQRVSNYGYTF
TRBD1,15,TRBV19,few,TRBJ2-5,TGTGCCAGTAGTATACTACAGGGGGCCGGAGAGACCCAGTACTTC,CASSILQGAGETQYF
.,13,TRBV28,few,TRBJ2-5,TGTGCCAGCAGTTTAGCGGACAGAGAGACCCAGTACTTC,CASSLADRETQYF
TRBD1,15,TRBV5-6,.,TRBJ1-5,TGTGCCAGCAGCTTCAGGGGGATCTCCAATCAGCCCCAGCATTTT,CASSFRGISNQPQHF
.,13,TRBV30,.,TRBJ1-2,TGTGCCTGGAGGAATGTAGGGGTCCAAGGCTACACCTTC,CAWRNVGVQGYTF
TRBD1,15,TRBV6-1,few,TRBJ1-5,TGTGCCAGCACCGGGACAGCTTATAGCAATCAGCCCCAGCATTTT,CASTGTAYSNQPQHF
.,12,TRBV15,.,TRBJ1-2,TGTGCCACCAGCCCCCCCGGGTATGGCTACACCTTC,CATSPPGYGYTF
TRBD2,15,TRBV9,.,TRBJ2-7,TGTGCCAGCAGCGTAGACCCCGGACTAGCGCAGGAGCAGTACTTC,CASSVDPGLAQEQYF
.,15,TRBV30,.,TRBJ2-1,TGTGCCTGGAGTTCCGTTAAGAGCTCCTACAATGAGCAGTTCTTC,CAWSSVKSSYNEQFF
.,11,TRBV20-1,few,TRBJ2-7,TGCAGTTTCCGGGCCTCCTACGAGCAGTACTTC,CSFRASYEQYF